These 4 T cell receptor beta chains were sequenced from one sample in a study of CD8 T cells in Susac syndrome. RNA was extracted with the RNeasy kit, and a quantity of about 0.45 to 1 ug was reverse transcribed using random hexamers. TCRdb recomputed calls from the immunoSEQ multiplex PCR reads with MiXCR, one row per CDR3 protein. The sample lists 100,000 to 150,000 distinct CDR3 sequences, around 94% occurring once. Sequenced input: CD4+ T cells from PBMCs. The receptors were gathered from a human donor in good health.

The rearrangement links TRBV7-2 to TRBJ2-3; TRBD2 is a possible D gene (5 bases). The V gene's germline CDR1 is SGHTA and CDR2 FQGNSA. The CDR3 is made up of 15 amino acids. Trimming took 5 bases from V and 6 from J, leaving 18 bases between them. The CDR3, as DNA: TGTGCCAGCAGCCCCCGGACTTTTAAAGGGGATACGCAGTATTTT. Protein: CASSPRTFKGDTQYF.

This clonotype was seen a handful of times. The chain links TRBV6-1 to TRBJ2-6; D gene unclear. The germline V and J ends were trimmed by 6 bases and 1 base, with 16 bases remaining between them. This CDR3 is built from 17 residues. CDR1 is MNHNS, CDR2 SASEGT, per germline. CDR3 region: CASSRMQGLSGANVLTF. The DNA for the CDR3 is TGTGCCAGCAGCCGAATGCAAGGCCTATCTGGGGCCAACGTCCTGACTTTC.

The rearrangement joins TRBV4-3 to TRBJ1-6; 7 nucleotides line up with TRBD1. This CDR3 is built from 14 residues. Germline lookup yields CDR1 LGHNA and CDR2 YSLEER. Trimming took 3 bases from V and 10 from J; bases not matched to a gene: 6. CDR3 sequence reads: CASSHATGDSPLHF. CDR3 DNA sequence: TGCGCCAGCAGCCACGCAACAGGGGACTCACCCCTCCACTTT.

The table lists this clonotype with a count of one. V and J are TRBV2 and TRBJ2-3, with 9 bases matching TRBD2. J gave up 6 bases and V 4 bases, and 8 bases lay outside the gene matches. The germline gives CDR1 SNHLY, CDR2 FYNNEI. The CDR3 consists of 15 residues. CDR3 sequence (DNA): TGTGCCAGCAGTGTGGGTAGCGGGGGTGGGGATACGCAGTATTTT. It codes for CASSVGSGGGDTQYF.